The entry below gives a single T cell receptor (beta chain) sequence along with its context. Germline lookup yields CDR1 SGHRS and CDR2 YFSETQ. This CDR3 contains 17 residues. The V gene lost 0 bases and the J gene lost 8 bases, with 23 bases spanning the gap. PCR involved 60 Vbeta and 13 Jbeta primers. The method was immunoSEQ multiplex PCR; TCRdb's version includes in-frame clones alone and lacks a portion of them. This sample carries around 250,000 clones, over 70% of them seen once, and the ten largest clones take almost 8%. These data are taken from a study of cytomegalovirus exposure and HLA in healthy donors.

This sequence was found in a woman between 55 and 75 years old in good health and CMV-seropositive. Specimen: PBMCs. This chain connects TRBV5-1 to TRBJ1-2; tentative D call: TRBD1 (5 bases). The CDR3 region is CASSLEETTLRRDGYTF. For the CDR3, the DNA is TGCGCCAGCAGCTTGGAGGAGACAACACTACGGAGGGACGGCTACACCTTC.